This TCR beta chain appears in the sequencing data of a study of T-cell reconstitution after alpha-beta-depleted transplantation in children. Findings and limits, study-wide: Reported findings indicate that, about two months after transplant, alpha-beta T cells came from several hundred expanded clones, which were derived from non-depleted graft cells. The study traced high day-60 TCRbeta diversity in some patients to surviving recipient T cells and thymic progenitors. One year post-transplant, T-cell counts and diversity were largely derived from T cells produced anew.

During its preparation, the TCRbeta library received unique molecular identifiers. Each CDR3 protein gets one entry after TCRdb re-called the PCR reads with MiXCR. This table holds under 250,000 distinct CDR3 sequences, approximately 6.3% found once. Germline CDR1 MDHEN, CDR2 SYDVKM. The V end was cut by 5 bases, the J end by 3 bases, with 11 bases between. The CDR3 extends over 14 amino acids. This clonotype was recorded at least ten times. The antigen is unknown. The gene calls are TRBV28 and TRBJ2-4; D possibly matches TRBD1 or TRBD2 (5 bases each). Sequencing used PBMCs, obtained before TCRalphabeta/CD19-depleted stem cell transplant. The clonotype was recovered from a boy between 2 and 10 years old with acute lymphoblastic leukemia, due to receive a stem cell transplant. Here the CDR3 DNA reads TGTGCCAGCAGTCAGGGACGCATCAAAAACATTCAGTACTTC. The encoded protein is CASSQGRIKNIQYF. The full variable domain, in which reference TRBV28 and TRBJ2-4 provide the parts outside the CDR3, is DVKVTQSSRYLVKRTGEKVFLECVQDMDHENMFWYRQDPGLGLRLIYFSYDVKMKEKGDIPEGYSVSREKKERFSLILESASTNQTSMYLCASSQGRIKNIQYFGAGTRLSVL.